This T cell receptor beta chain was recovered during a study of vaccination and CD4 T cells after COVID-19. Study-wide results and limits: Rising from about 20 to 38, the median of SARS-CoV-2-reactive clonotypes did not change significantly. Convalescent patients were relatively few, and early post-infection timepoints were missing.

Comments on this clonotype: Its antigen is undetermined.

Cultured CD4+ T-cell DNA underwent Oncomine TCR Beta short-read sequencing. TCRdb re-called the PCR reads with MiXCR, one entry per CDR3 protein. The data hold roughly 24,000 distinct CDR3 sequences, with 40% observed a single time. The sample's treatment: roughly 10-day PBMC culture with coronavirus spike peptide pools or control peptides (ViraFEST assay). CDR1 is SGHVS, CDR2 FNYEAQ, per germline. V lost 0 bases and J lost 2, with 25 bases in between. The CDR3 has 20 amino acids. Sequenced material: CD4+ T cells from blood, cultured in vitro. The receptor was derived from a human donor who had recovered from COVID-19. The chain uses TRBV7-6 and TRBJ2-5; perhaps TRBD1 as D (6 bases). CDR3 loop: CASSLAHPPIRQVYQETQYF. CDR3 sequence (DNA): TGTGCCAGCAGCTTAGCACACCCCCCCATAAGACAGGTTTATCAAGAGACCCAGTACTTC.